Many counts were recorded for the clone carrying this TCR beta chain. Its antigen is still unknown. This entry is derived from a study of T cells in Graves' hyperthyroidism and ophthalmopathy. Losses at the gene ends were 7 bases for V and 6 bases for J; bases not matched to a gene: 5. Germline CDR1 SNHLY, CDR2 FYNNEI. The CDR3 length is 12 residues. Newly diagnosed patients aged 18 to 65 had hyperthyroidism of under 2 months' duration. Broader study findings: In the analysis, a 13 V-J model separated ophthalmopathy from stable hyperthyroidism. Ophthalmopathy was model-predicted a median around 6.1 months pre-onset.

What was amplified from RNA transcripts were TCR beta CDR3 regions. Primed by the HTBI set, a first-round RT-PCR was run on the TCR CDR3. MiXCR, run by TCRdb on the multiplex PCR reads, gives a single entry per CDR3 protein. The table has more than 350,000 distinct CDR3 sequences, 15% seen once. This TCR was sampled from a woman aged 30 to 39 with Graves' hyperthyroidism. The V and J genes are TRBV2 and TRBJ1-2; 7 nucleotides align to TRBD1. The sequencing sample was made of blood. CDR3 bases: TGTGCCAGCACCTTGACAGGGAATGGCTACACCTTC. Translated, it gives CASTLTGNGYTF. The full variable domain, rest sourced from reference TRBV2 and TRBJ1-2, is EPEVTQTPSHQVTQMGQEVILRCVPISNHLYFYWYRQILGQKVEFLVSFYNNEISEKSEIFDDQFSVERPDGSNFTLKIRSTKLEDSAMYFCASTLTGNGYTFGSGTRLTVV.